This T cell receptor (beta chain) was observed in a study of blood T cell repertoires in COVID-19. Across the study: There were acute and convalescent COVID-19 samples, and they came from the United States, Italy and Spain.

Germline V gene sequence: CDR1 MNHEY, CDR2 SMNVEV (reference sequence). The CDR3 has 15 amino acids. Deletions cut 4 bases from V and 4 bases from J, with 14 bases between. In the study's own analysis: Amplification of reference gene primers was used by the study to estimate nucleated cell counts. Some clones are missing from TCRdb's copy, which holds only in-frame ones; the method was immunoSEQ multiplex PCR. V and J calls plus clone size are reproduced from that table; the DNA served to infer D and trimming. The sample has around 100,000 clones, about 86% seen once; the top ten hold approximately 15%.

The clonotype comes from a human donor in a cohort sampled during active COVID-19. Sequences were obtained from peripheral blood. V and J are TRBV27 and TRBJ1-3, with a tentative D call TRBD1 (5 bases). The chain's CDR3 is CASSSAGTSGNTIYF. The DNA for the CDR3 is TGTGCCAGCAGTTCGGCCGGGACTTCGGGAAACACCATATATTTT.